This is a list of T cell receptor beta chains from one sample in a study of blood T cells in healthy people across ages. A single record per CDR3 protein comes from TCRdb applying MiXCR to the 5' RACE reads. The table has approximately 2,000,000 distinct CDR3 sequences, roughly two fifths seen once. Specimen: blood. These receptors came from a human donor in good health. CDR3s leave out the opening cysteine and the closing phenylalanine or tryptophan. Each record gives: J gene, V gene, CDR3 protein.

j_call: TRBJ2-5
v_call: TRBV7-9
cdr3_aa: ASRDPFQETQY

j_call: TRBJ1-2
v_call: TRBV5-5
cdr3_aa: ASSLYGGDVYGYT

j_call: TRBJ2-5
v_call: TRBV12-3/TRBV12-4
cdr3_aa: ASSFVIGQTQTQY

j_call: TRBJ2-7
v_call: TRBV3-1
cdr3_aa: ASHEGTYEQY

j_call: TRBJ2-7
v_call: TRBV20-1
cdr3_aa: SAPRAYEQY

j_call: TRBJ2-1
v_call: TRBV20-1
cdr3_aa: SAKSPSYNEQF

j_call: TRBJ2-2
v_call: TRBV20-1
cdr3_aa: SAMKSGGTGELF

j_call: TRBJ2-7
v_call: TRBV29-1
cdr3_aa: SATGTSYEQY

j_call: TRBJ1-1
v_call: TRBV29-1
cdr3_aa: SVIQGDTEAF

j_call: TRBJ2-5
v_call: TRBV3-1
cdr3_aa: ASTRKDRAPETQY

j_call: TRBJ1-2
v_call: TRBV12-3/TRBV12-4
cdr3_aa: ASRDRGGKIGGYT

j_call: TRBJ1-4
v_call: TRBV25-1
cdr3_aa: ASSDFKKLF

j_call: TRBJ1-2
v_call: TRBV7-2
cdr3_aa: ASSFEGLGGYT

j_call: TRBJ2-7
v_call: TRBV20-1
cdr3_aa: SARDWDSSYEQY

j_call: TRBJ1-6
v_call: TRBV6-2/TRBV6-3
cdr3_aa: ASSYSRSDSPLH

j_call: TRBJ2-1
v_call: TRBV27
cdr3_aa: ASSLLVAGVYNEQF

j_call: TRBJ1-2
v_call: TRBV15
cdr3_aa: ATSNRGAPSGYT

j_call: TRBJ2-1
v_call: TRBV4-2
cdr3_aa: ASSQVGGLVFNEQF

j_call: TRBJ2-3
v_call: TRBV11-2
cdr3_aa: ASSSSTGTLGTQY

j_call: TRBJ1-5
v_call: TRBV6-6
cdr3_aa: ASSPDPGAQPQH

j_call: TRBJ1-1
v_call: TRBV7-8
cdr3_aa: ASSLGKWLGVNTEAF

j_call: TRBJ2-3
v_call: TRBV7-2
cdr3_aa: ASSSTGTSTDTQY

j_call: TRBJ1-1
v_call: TRBV29-1
cdr3_aa: SVAGQGTEAF

j_call: TRBJ1-5
v_call: TRBV7-3
cdr3_aa: ASSPRSGGAISGQPQH

j_call: TRBJ1-2
v_call: TRBV28
cdr3_aa: ASSSPTDSYT

j_call: TRBJ2-2
v_call: TRBV29-1
cdr3_aa: SVPDWTGELF

j_call: TRBJ2-5
v_call: TRBV11-2
cdr3_aa: ASLAGVRETQY

j_call: TRBJ1-2
v_call: TRBV4-1
cdr3_aa: ASSHRGDGGDYGYT

j_call: TRBJ2-1
v_call: TRBV5-1
cdr3_aa: ASSLAQITSYNEQF

j_call: TRBJ2-7
v_call: TRBV20-1
cdr3_aa: SVLDPASYEQY

j_call: TRBJ2-6
v_call: TRBV12-3/TRBV12-4
cdr3_aa: ASRIRTSGANVLT

j_call: TRBJ1-5
v_call: TRBV7-2
cdr3_aa: ASSRDGHQPQH

j_call: TRBJ2-1
v_call: TRBV6-2/TRBV6-3
cdr3_aa: ASIRQGLGNEQF

j_call: TRBJ2-7
v_call: TRBV6-6
cdr3_aa: ASRPEGDFDEQY

j_call: TRBJ2-7
v_call: TRBV29-1
cdr3_aa: SAAGTGAYEQY

j_call: TRBJ2-5
v_call: TRBV10-3
cdr3_aa: AIRQGQRETQY

j_call: TRBJ2-1
v_call: TRBV15
cdr3_aa: ATSRGGASYNEQF

j_call: TRBJ2-3
v_call: TRBV20-1
cdr3_aa: SADGTPHNTDTQY

j_call: TRBJ1-6
v_call: TRBV20-1
cdr3_aa: SLPGPSSNSPLH

j_call: TRBJ1-2
v_call: TRBV7-2
cdr3_aa: ASSLVLWLNYGYT

j_call: TRBJ2-5
v_call: TRBV5-1
cdr3_aa: ASSLDPTGGRETQY